This is a list of T cell receptor beta chains from one sample in a study of brain T cells in children with intractable seizures. Clones were sequenced by immunoSEQ multiplex PCR, and TCRdb holds only the in-frame ones, with some missing. The repertoire includes tens of thousands of clones, 93% of them detected once, and over 1.5% sits in the top ten. Here the sequenced sample was peripheral blood, taken at surgery. All receptors derive from a boy under two years old with tuberous sclerosis and intractable seizures. The CDR3 runs from the conserved cysteine through the conserved F or W. A D gene is named only where the DNA matches it firmly. The size entry is marked missing in some rows and otherwise reads once, few, many or a size class.

abundance: .
j_gene: TRBJ2-5
d_gene: TRBD2
v_gene: TRBV11-3
CDR3aa: CASSLRVERGSQETQYF
CDR3nt: TGTGCCAGCAGCTTAAGGGTCGAGCGGGGGAGTCAAGAGACCCAGTACTTC

abundance: .
j_gene: TRBJ2-7
d_gene: .
v_gene: TRBV3-1/TRBV3-2
CDR3aa: CASSQGDRGSYEQYF
CDR3nt: TGTGCCAGCAGCCAAGGTGATAGAGGCTCCTACGAGCAGTACTTC

abundance: .
j_gene: TRBJ2-3
d_gene: .
v_gene: TRBV6-5
CDR3aa: CASSYDGSSTDTQYF
CDR3nt: TGTGCCAGCAGTTACGACGGGTCTAGCACAGATACGCAGTATTTT

abundance: .
j_gene: TRBJ2-5
d_gene: .
v_gene: TRBV2
CDR3aa: CASSEGLTQETQYF
CDR3nt: TGTGCCAGCAGTGAAGGACTAACCCAAGAGACCCAGTACTTC

abundance: .
j_gene: TRBJ2-1
d_gene: .
v_gene: TRBV19
CDR3aa: CASSTRGGGTYNEQFF
CDR3nt: TGTGCCAGTAGTACCCGGGGAGGCGGTACATACAATGAGCAGTTCTTC

abundance: once
j_gene: TRBJ1-1
d_gene: .
v_gene: TRBV25-1
CDR3aa: CASSEFAGGTEAFF
CDR3nt: TGTGCCAGCAGTGAATTTGCTGGTGGCACTGAAGCTTTCTTT

abundance: .
j_gene: TRBJ1-6
d_gene: .
v_gene: TRBV2
CDR3aa: CASSEGEQPFTPLHF
CDR3nt: TGTGCCAGCAGTGAAGGGGAACAGCCTTTCACCCCCCTCCACTTT

abundance: .
j_gene: TRBJ1-1
d_gene: .
v_gene: TRBV30
CDR3aa: CAWSLGMNTEAFF
CDR3nt: TGTGCCTGGAGTCTAGGGATGAACACTGAAGCTTTCTTT

abundance: .
j_gene: TRBJ2-1
d_gene: TRBD2
v_gene: TRBV12-5
CDR3aa: CASGLVQGGGYNEQFF
CDR3nt: TGTGCTAGTGGTTTGGTACAAGGCGGGGGCTACAATGAGCAGTTCTTC

abundance: .
j_gene: TRBJ2-2
d_gene: .
v_gene: TRBV27
CDR3aa: CASSLIGTGELFF
CDR3nt: TGTGCCAGCAGTTTAATAGGGACGGGGGAGCTGTTTTTT

abundance: .
j_gene: TRBJ2-1
d_gene: TRBD2
v_gene: TRBV5-4
CDR3aa: CASSPLGAGGRDEQFF
CDR3nt: TGTGCCAGCAGCCCCCTGGGCGCGGGGGGGCGGGATGAGCAGTTCTTC

abundance: .
j_gene: TRBJ1-5
d_gene: .
v_gene: TRBV30
CDR3aa: CACSETTYQPQHF
CDR3nt: TGTGCCTGCTCCGAGACTACATATCAGCCCCAGCATTTT

abundance: .
j_gene: TRBJ2-5
d_gene: .
v_gene: TRBV6-6
CDR3aa: CASSYSGRAEQYF
CDR3nt: TGTGCCAGCAGTTACTCGGGACGGGCCGAACAGTACTTC

abundance: .
j_gene: TRBJ2-1
d_gene: .
v_gene: TRBV1
CDR3aa: CTSSQDCWGYEQFF
CDR3nt: TGCACCAGCAGCCAAGATTGTTGGGGGTATGAGCAGTTCTTC

abundance: .
j_gene: TRBJ1-5
d_gene: .
v_gene: TRBV19
CDR3aa: CASSTGGNQPQHF
CDR3nt: TGTGCCAGTAGTACAGGGGGCAATCAGCCCCAGCATTTT

abundance: .
j_gene: TRBJ1-4
d_gene: .
v_gene: TRBV4-1
CDR3aa: CASSQIMGEKLFF
CDR3nt: TGCGCCAGCAGCCAAATCATGGGGGAAAAACTGTTTTTT

abundance: .
j_gene: TRBJ2-6
d_gene: .
v_gene: TRBV15
CDR3aa: CATSRGDLAGANVLTF
CDR3nt: TGTGCCACCAGCAGAGGCGACCTGGCAGGGGCCAACGTCCTGACTTTC

abundance: once
j_gene: TRBJ2-3
d_gene: .
v_gene: TRBV30
CDR3aa: CAWMGQITDTQYF
CDR3nt: TGTGCCTGGATGGGGCAGATCACAGATACGCAGTATTTT

abundance: .
j_gene: TRBJ1-6
d_gene: TRBD1
v_gene: TRBV4-1
CDR3aa: CASSQDGTGNSPLHF
CDR3nt: TGCGCCAGCAGCCAAGATGGGACAGGGAATTCACCCCTCCACTTT

abundance: .
j_gene: TRBJ2-2
d_gene: .
v_gene: TRBV30
CDR3aa: CAWRQVYTGELFF
CDR3nt: TGTGCCTGGAGGCAGGTATACACCGGGGAGCTGTTTTTT

abundance: few
j_gene: TRBJ1-2
d_gene: .
v_gene: TRBV18
CDR3aa: CASSPQGGYGYTF
CDR3nt: TGTGCCAGCTCACCACAGGGAGGGTATGGCTACACCTTC

abundance: .
j_gene: TRBJ2-7
d_gene: .
v_gene: TRBV5-6
CDR3aa: CASSWVDGDEQYF
CDR3nt: TGTGCCAGCAGCTGGGTTGACGGCGACGAGCAGTACTTC

abundance: .
j_gene: TRBJ2-7
d_gene: TRBD1
v_gene: TRBV6-5
CDR3aa: CASSHRGYEQYF
CDR3nt: TGTGCCAGCAGCCACAGGGGGTACGAGCAGTACTTC

abundance: .
j_gene: TRBJ2-7
d_gene: TRBD2
v_gene: TRBV7-9
CDR3aa: CASSKTSGGAIEQYF
CDR3nt: TGTGCCAGCAGCAAGACTAGCGGGGGGGCCATCGAGCAGTACTTC

abundance: .
j_gene: TRBJ2-7
d_gene: TRBD2
v_gene: TRBV27
CDR3aa: CASSLSGEGFVYEQYF
CDR3nt: TGTGCCAGCAGTTTATCGGGGGAGGGATTCGTCTACGAGCAGTACTTC

abundance: .
j_gene: TRBJ1-3
d_gene: .
v_gene: TRBV6-5
CDR3aa: CASSYSDRLSGNTIYF
CDR3nt: TGTGCCAGCAGTTACTCGGACCGTCTCTCTGGAAACACCATATATTTT

abundance: once
j_gene: TRBJ2-7
d_gene: TRBD1
v_gene: TRBV28
CDR3aa: CASGNPGQVFYEQYF
CDR3nt: TGTGCCAGCGGGAATCCGGGACAGGTTTTCTACGAGCAGTACTTC

abundance: .
j_gene: TRBJ2-3
d_gene: .
v_gene: TRBV24-1
CDR3aa: CATSDFVDTQYF
CDR3nt: TGTGCCACCAGTGATTTTGTAGATACGCAGTATTTT

abundance: .
j_gene: TRBJ2-1
d_gene: .
v_gene: TRBV4-1
CDR3aa: CASSQGTLSGPSYNEQFF
CDR3nt: TGCGCCAGCAGCCAAGGGACCCTCAGCGGACCCTCCTACAATGAGCAGTTCTTC

abundance: .
j_gene: TRBJ2-2
d_gene: .
v_gene: TRBV14
CDR3aa: CASSWGRINTGELFF
CDR3nt: TGTGCCAGCAGCTGGGGGAGGATTAACACCGGGGAGCTGTTTTTT

abundance: .
j_gene: TRBJ2-5
d_gene: TRBD1
v_gene: TRBV6-5
CDR3aa: CASSFGTVQETQYF
CDR3nt: TGTGCCAGCAGTTTCGGGACAGTCCAAGAGACCCAGTACTTC

abundance: .
j_gene: TRBJ2-5
d_gene: .
v_gene: TRBV7-9
CDR3aa: CASSPGGLGETQYF
CDR3nt: TGTGCCAGCAGCCCGGGGGGCCTAGGAGAGACCCAGTACTTC

abundance: .
j_gene: TRBJ2-7
d_gene: .
v_gene: TRBV3-1/TRBV3-2
CDR3aa: CASSQGRAGRSYEQYF
CDR3nt: TGTGCCAGCAGCCAAGGCAGGGCGGGACGATCCTACGAGCAGTACTTC

abundance: .
j_gene: TRBJ1-1
d_gene: .
v_gene: TRBV3-1/TRBV3-2
CDR3aa: CASSPGPTEAFF
CDR3nt: TGTGCCAGCAGCCCCGGACCCACTGAAGCTTTCTTT

abundance: .
j_gene: TRBJ2-7
d_gene: TRBD2
v_gene: TRBV7-2
CDR3aa: CASSLMLAGVDTDEQYF
CDR3nt: TGTGCCAGCAGCTTAATGCTAGCGGGAGTCGATACGGACGAGCAGTACTTC

abundance: .
j_gene: TRBJ1-3
d_gene: TRBD1
v_gene: TRBV7-2
CDR3aa: CASSWDRPDSGNTIYF
CDR3nt: TGTGCCAGCAGCTGGGACAGGCCCGACTCTGGAAACACCATATATTTT

abundance: .
j_gene: TRBJ2-1
d_gene: .
v_gene: TRBV2
CDR3aa: CASTEQLSSYNEQFF
CDR3nt: TGTGCCAGCACCGAACAGCTCAGCTCCTACAATGAGCAGTTCTTC

abundance: .
j_gene: TRBJ2-7
d_gene: .
v_gene: TRBV7-7
CDR3aa: CASSRGPGEGYEQYF
CDR3nt: TGTGCTAGCAGCAGGGGTCCAGGGGAAGGATACGAGCAGTACTTC

abundance: .
j_gene: TRBJ2-1
d_gene: .
v_gene: TRBV11-1
CDR3aa: CASRPNGPYNEQFF
CDR3nt: TGTGCCAGCCGCCCCAACGGACCATACAATGAGCAGTTCTTC

abundance: once
j_gene: TRBJ2-2
d_gene: TRBD1
v_gene: TRBV30
CDR3aa: CAWSPEGTGMTGELFF
CDR3nt: TGTGCCTGGAGTCCTGAGGGGACAGGGATGACCGGGGAGCTGTTTTTT

abundance: once
j_gene: TRBJ1-4
d_gene: .
v_gene: TRBV14
CDR3aa: CASSQDQRGSRNEKLFF
CDR3nt: TGTGCCAGCAGCCAAGATCAACGGGGCAGTAGAAATGAAAAACTGTTTTTT

abundance: once
j_gene: TRBJ2-7
d_gene: TRBD1
v_gene: TRBV9
CDR3aa: CASSAQGAGSYEQYF
CDR3nt: TGTGCCAGCAGCGCACAGGGGGCTGGCTCCTACGAGCAGTACTTC

abundance: .
j_gene: TRBJ2-1
d_gene: TRBD2
v_gene: TRBV7-9
CDR3aa: CASSPASGGTYNEQFF
CDR3nt: TGTGCCAGCAGCCCTGCTAGCGGAGGGACCTACAATGAGCAGTTCTTC

abundance: .
j_gene: TRBJ1-2
d_gene: TRBD1
v_gene: TRBV14
CDR3aa: CASSSIVGTAGYTF
CDR3nt: TGTGCCAGCAGCAGTATAGTCGGGACAGCTGGCTACACCTTC

abundance: .
j_gene: TRBJ2-1
d_gene: TRBD2
v_gene: TRBV13
CDR3aa: CASSLGAGGYNEQFF
CDR3nt: TGTGCCAGCAGCTTAGGAGCGGGAGGCTACAATGAGCAGTTCTTC

abundance: .
j_gene: TRBJ2-7
d_gene: .
v_gene: TRBV27
CDR3aa: CASSYGTGYEQYF
CDR3nt: TGTGCCAGCAGTTATGGGACGGGCTACGAGCAGTACTTC

abundance: .
j_gene: TRBJ2-7
d_gene: TRBD2
v_gene: TRBV30
CDR3aa: CAWSLGTSGNEQYF
CDR3nt: TGTGCCTGGAGCCTCGGGACTAGCGGGAACGAGCAGTACTTC

abundance: .
j_gene: TRBJ1-2
d_gene: TRBD1
v_gene: TRBV5-1
CDR3aa: CASSLALGTGNYGYTF
CDR3nt: TGCGCCAGCAGCTTGGCCCTAGGGACAGGCAACTATGGCTACACCTTC

abundance: .
j_gene: TRBJ1-6
d_gene: TRBD1
v_gene: TRBV4-1
CDR3aa: CASSQETPPGGNSPLHF
CDR3nt: TGCGCCAGCAGCCAAGAAACCCCCCCAGGGGGAAATTCACCCCTCCACTTT

abundance: .
j_gene: TRBJ1-4
d_gene: TRBD1
v_gene: TRBV29-1
CDR3aa: CSAGQGQRVRGEKLFF
CDR3nt: TGCAGCGCCGGACAGGGTCAAAGAGTACGGGGGGAAAAACTGTTTTTT

abundance: .
j_gene: TRBJ1-1
d_gene: .
v_gene: TRBV29-1
CDR3aa: CSVEAENTEAFF
CDR3nt: TGCAGCGTTGAGGCAGAGAACACTGAAGCTTTCTTT

abundance: .
j_gene: TRBJ1-2
d_gene: .
v_gene: TRBV19
CDR3aa: CASSLERGYGYTF
CDR3nt: TGTGCCAGTAGTTTAGAACGGGGCTATGGCTACACCTTC

abundance: .
j_gene: TRBJ2-2
d_gene: TRBD2
v_gene: TRBV14
CDR3aa: CASSQRLAVNTGELFF
CDR3nt: TGTGCCAGCAGCCAACGGCTAGCGGTGAACACCGGGGAGCTGTTTTTT

abundance: .
j_gene: TRBJ2-1
d_gene: TRBD2
v_gene: TRBV5-4
CDR3aa: CASSFSSGRSGDEQFF
CDR3nt: TGTGCCAGCAGCTTTTCTAGCGGGAGGTCTGGGGATGAGCAGTTCTTC

abundance: .
j_gene: TRBJ2-2
d_gene: .
v_gene: TRBV5-4
CDR3aa: CASSWTSGELFF
CDR3nt: TGTGCCAGCAGCTGGACCTCCGGGGAGCTGTTTTTT